This T cell receptor (beta chain) was identified in a study of T cell clones after liver transplantation. Study details: Samples came pre-transplant, pre-randomization before withdrawal, and post-randomization after withdrawal ended.

Germline loops: CDR1 GTSNPN, CDR2 SVGIG (reference sequence). V was pared by 3 bases and J by 5 bases, with 8 bases between. This CDR3 has 13 amino acids. This clone was detected only a few times. Using immunoSEQ multiplex PCR, the repertoire was profiled, and TCRdb retains in-frame clones only, with some absent. The sample holds 20,000 to 30,000 clones, almost 70% seen once. Sequences were derived from CD4+ T cells from blood, sampled before liver transplant. The chain joins TRBV30 to TRBJ1-6; no clear D gene. The sequence was obtained from a human donor who received a liver transplant. The CDR3 DNA follows: TGTGCCTGGAGGGCGCAGGATAATTCACCCCTCCACTTT. As protein: CAWRAQDNSPLHF.